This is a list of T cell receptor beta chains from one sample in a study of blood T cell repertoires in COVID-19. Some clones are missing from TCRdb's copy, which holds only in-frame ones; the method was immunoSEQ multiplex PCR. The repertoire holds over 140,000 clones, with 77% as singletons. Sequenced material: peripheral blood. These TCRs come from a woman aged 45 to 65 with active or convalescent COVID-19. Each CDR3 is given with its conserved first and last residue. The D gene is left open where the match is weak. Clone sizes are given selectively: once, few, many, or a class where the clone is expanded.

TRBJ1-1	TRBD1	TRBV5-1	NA	TGCGCCAGCAGCAACCGGACAGGGGTGACTGAAGCTTTCTTT	CASSNRTGVTEAFF
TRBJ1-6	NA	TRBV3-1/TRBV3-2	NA	TGTGCCAGCAGCCAATTCAAACAGGGATATTCACCCCTCCACTTT	CASSQFKQGYSPLHF
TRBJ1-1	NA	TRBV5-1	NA	TGCGCCAGCAGCCTGATAATGAAGAGCACTGAAGCTTTCTTT	CASSLIMKSTEAFF
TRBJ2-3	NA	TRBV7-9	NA	TGTGCCAGCAGCTTAGAGGGCAGGGGCACAGATACGCAGTATTTT	CASSLEGRGTDTQYF
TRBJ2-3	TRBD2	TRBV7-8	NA	TGTGCCAGCAGTTTTAACCCCGTAGCGGGAGGGTGGGATACGCAGTATTTT	CASSFNPVAGGWDTQYF
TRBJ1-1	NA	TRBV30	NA	TGTGCCTGGAACCCGGGACTTCAGAACACTGAAGCTTTCTTT	CAWNPGLQNTEAFF
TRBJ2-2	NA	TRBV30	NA	TGTGCCTGGAGTCCAATAGCTACCGGGGAGCTGTTTTTT	CAWSPIATGELFF
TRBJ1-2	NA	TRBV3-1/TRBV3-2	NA	TGTGCCAGCAGCCAAGGAACAGGGTCCTATGGCTACACCTTC	CASSQGTGSYGYTF
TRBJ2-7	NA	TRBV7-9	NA	TGTGCCAGCAGCTTATCCCTAATGCAGGGAAGTCCCTTCCACGAGCAGTACTTC	CASSLSLMQGSPFHEQYF
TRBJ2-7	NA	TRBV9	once	TGTGCCAGCAGCGCCCAGGGTACACAAGTGGACGAGCAGTACTTC	CASSAQGTQVDEQYF
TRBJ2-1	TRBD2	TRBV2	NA	TGTGCCAGCAACGAACCCCCGACTAGCTCTAAGGGCAATGAGCAGTTCTTC	CASNEPPTSSKGNEQFF
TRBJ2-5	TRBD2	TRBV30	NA	TGTGCCTGGAGGGGACTAGCGGAGTTCCAACCCCAGTACTTC	CAWRGLAEFQPQYF